These 23 T cell receptor beta chains originate from one sample sequenced in a study of identical twins. TCRdb ran MiXCR on the 5' RACE reads and lists one entry per CDR3 protein. The sample has approximately 690,000 distinct CDR3 sequences; 5.5% to 6.5% are singletons. The sequenced material came from naive T cells sorted from blood. The receptor source for this set is a man aged 18 to 35 in good health.

This clonotype was seen a handful of times. V usage is TRBV29-1 and J usage is TRBJ1-1; D call uncertain. The V gene lost 4 bases and the J gene lost 1 base, with 10 bases spanning the gap. The CDR3 sequence is 13 residues long. From germline, CDR1 is SQVTM and CDR2 ANQGSEA. The CDR3 protein is CSVALAGNTEAFF. CDR3 bases: TGCAGCGTTGCCCTGGCAGGGAACACTGAAGCTTTCTTT.

The chain employs TRBV7-9 and TRBJ1-1; 11 bases match TRBD1. Germline V gene data show CDR1 as SEHNR and CDR2 as FQNEAQ (reference sequence). This CDR3 has 17 amino acids. V lost 0 bases and J lost 0; bases outside the gene matches: 3. CDR3 loop: CASSLAGTGGMNTEAFF. In DNA, the CDR3 is TGTGCCAGCAGCTTAGCGGGGACAGGGGGAATGAACACTGAAGCTTTCTTT.

Many counts were recorded for this clonotype. V and J are TRBV5-1 and TRBJ2-3, with D uncertain. Trimming removed 3 bases from V and 7 bases from J, with 12 bases in between. Germline CDR1 reads SGHRS; CDR2 reads YFSETQ. The CDR3 has 13 amino acids. DNA for the CDR3: TGCGCCAGCAGCTATGAAACAAGGCATACGCAGTATTTT. It codes for CASSYETRHTQYF.

The chain is built from TRBV27 and TRBJ2-6; a possible D gene is TRBD1 (5 bases). CDR3 size: 15 residues. The germline gives CDR1 MNHEY, CDR2 SMNVEV (reference sequence). V was trimmed by 10 bases and J by 1 base, leaving 14 bases between them. CDR3 in amino acids: CATRSAGSGANVLTF. In DNA, the CDR3 is TGTGCCACCCGAAGCGCAGGGTCTGGGGCCAACGTCCTGACTTTC.

This clonotype was seen at least ten times. V usage is TRBV20-1 and J usage is TRBJ2-7; TRBD1 aligns across 10 bases. Germline CDR1 DFQATT, CDR2 SNEGSKA (reference sequence). J gave up 5 bases and V 1 base, and 5 bases lay outside the gene matches. CDR3 size: 14 residues. CDR3 loop: CSARGTGGYHEQYF. The CDR3 DNA reads as TGCAGTGCTAGAGGGACAGGGGGTTACCACGAGCAGTACTTC.

This clonotype has more than one count but fewer than ten. The V and J genes are TRBV3-1 and TRBJ2-3; 9 nucleotides match TRBD2. Germline V gives CDR1 LGHDT, CDR2 YNNKEL (reference sequence). The CDR3 length is 14 residues. With V trimmed by 4 bases and J by 7 bases, 6 bases remained unmatched. In DNA form, the CDR3 reads TGTGCCAGCAGCCCCCGACTAGCGGCCCATACGCAGTATTTT. This sequence encodes CASSPRLAAHTQYF.

This clonotype came up a few times. The gene calls are TRBV7-8 and TRBJ2-5; D might be TRBD1 (5 bases). Trimming shortened V by 1 base and J by 1 base, and 13 bases separated the two germline ends. The CDR3 spans 16 residues. Germline values: CDR1 SGHVS, CDR2 FQNEAQ. As DNA, the CDR3 is TGTGCCAGCAGCTTAGTGGCAGGGATCATCCAAGAGACCCAGTACTTC. Translation: CASSLVAGIIQETQYF. Full variable domain (rest looked up from reference TRBV7-8 and TRBJ2-5): GAGVSQSPRYKVAKRGQDVALRCDPISGHVSLFWYQQALGQGPEFLTYFQNEAQLDKSGLPSDRFFAERPEGSVSTLKIQRTQQEDSAVYLCASSLVAGIIQETQYFGPGTRLLVL.

This clonotype was counted ten times or more. The rearrangement links TRBV20-1 to TRBJ2-1, with D perhaps TRBD1 or TRBD2 (5 bases each). The germline V gene has CDR1 DFQATT and CDR2 SNEGSKA (reference sequence). The CDR3 sequence is 15 residues long. Trimming took 0 bases from V and 4 from J, leaving 13 bases between them. The CDR3 DNA reads TGCAGTGCTAGAGATGAGGGGAATCCTTACAATGAGCAGTTCTTC. This translates into CSARDEGNPYNEQFF.

At least ten counts were recorded for this clonotype. The gene calls are TRBV27 and TRBJ1-5; 8 bases match TRBD1. Germline CDR1 is MNHEY and CDR2 is SMNVEV (reference sequence). CDR3 length: 13 residues. Trimming removed 4 bases from V and 7 bases from J; junction bases left unmatched: 3. CDR3 in DNA: TGTGCCAGCAGTTGGACAGGGAGACAGCCCCAGCATTTT. Encoded protein: CASSWTGRQPQHF.

This clonotype showed up just a few times. The rearrangement uses TRBV5-6 and TRBJ2-2, with D tentatively TRBD1 (5 bases). Germline-derived CDR1 and CDR2 are SGHDT and YYEEEE. V gave up 0 bases and J gave up 7 bases, with 19 bases separating them. The CDR3 runs to 17 residues. The CDR3: CASSLGQFLRFDGELFF. DNA for the CDR3: TGTGCCAGCAGCTTGGGACAGTTCCTCCGGTTTGACGGGGAGCTGTTTTTT. Full variable domain (remainder filled in from reference TRBV5-6 and TRBJ2-2): DAGVTQSPTHLIKTRGQQVTLRCSPKSGHDTVSWYQQALGQGPQFIFQYYEEEERQRGNFPDRFSGHQFPNYSSELNVNALLLGDSALYLCASSLGQFLRFDGELFFGEGSRLTVL.

In this sample, this clonotype turned up many times. V gene TRBV6-2 or TRBV6-3 combines with J gene TRBJ2-3; D gene ambiguous. Trimming cost V 0 bases and J 6 bases, with 4 bases left between them. CDR1 and CDR2 from the germline V gene are MNHEY and SVGEGT. The CDR3 extends over 12 amino acids. DNA for the CDR3: TGTGCCAGCAGTTACTCCATGGATACGCAGTATTTT. It yields the protein CASSYSMDTQYF.

The rearrangement links TRBV2 to TRBJ2-3; D gene ambiguous. Germline V CDR1 and CDR2: SNHLY, FYNNEI. Between the trimmed V and J ends, which lost 4 bases and 2 bases, there was a span of 7 bases. This CDR3 contains 13 residues. The CDR3 here is CASSGTLTDTQYF. The CDR3 nucleotides are TGTGCCAGCAGTGGGACCCTCACAGATACGCAGTATTTT.

The V and J genes are TRBV6-2 or TRBV6-3 and TRBJ2-7, with TRBD2 matching 9 bases. J gave up 10 bases and V 2 bases, and 9 bases lay outside the gene matches. The CDR3 extends over 14 amino acids. The germline V gene has CDR1 MNHEY and CDR2 SVGEGT. The CDR3 reads CASSYTHSGGFQYV. The DNA of the CDR3 is TGTGCCAGCAGTTACACCCATAGCGGGGGATTCCAGTACGTC.

Of note for this clonotype: No conserved phenylalanine or tryptophan ends this CDR3, so it is likely a read error. The chain has TRBV5-5 and TRBJ1-1; the D is unclear. The CDR3 covers 16 residues. V shed 0 bases and J shed 1 base, with 13 bases lying between them. CDR1 SGHKS and CDR2 YYEKEE come from the germline V gene (reference sequence). The CDR3 region has the DNA TGTGCCAGCAGCTTGGCCGAGTGGCAAGGGAACACTGAAGCTTTCTGT. It translates to CASSLAEWQGNTEAFC.

This clonotype appeared many times. The chain employs TRBV12-3 or TRBV12-4 and TRBJ1-3, with a tentative D call TRBD1 (5 bases). The CDR3 totals 15 residues. V lost 6 bases and J 0 bases, leaving 12 bases between the germline ends. CDR3 coding DNA: TGTGCCAGCAGCTCCGACAGATTCTCTGGAAACACCATATATTTT. It specifies CASSSDRFSGNTIYF.

This clonotype was picked up many times. The chain links TRBV20-1 to TRBJ2-3; the D is unclear. The ends were cut back, 1 base at V and 5 bases at J, with 13 bases in the middle. The germline V gene encodes CDR1 DFQATT and CDR2 SNEGSKA (reference sequence). CDR3 length: 14 amino acids. The CDR3 sequence: CSARGLIWGDTQYF. The CDR3 region has the DNA TGCAGTGCTAGAGGTCTGATTTGGGGAGATACGCAGTATTTT.

This clonotype was detected once. This chain uses TRBV11-2 with TRBJ2-4, with D perhaps TRBD2 (6 bases). The CDR3 consists of 14 residues. V lost 4 bases and J 6 bases, leaving 13 bases between the germline ends. Per germline, CDR1 SGHAT and CDR2 FQNNGV. CDR3 bases: TGTGCCAGCAGCTATCCGGGACTGGCAAACATTCAGTACTTC. Its protein product is CASSYPGLANIQYF.

This clonotype was picked up many times. The chain couples TRBV4-3 to TRBJ2-1; weak D call: TRBD2 (6 bases). V was pared by 0 bases and J by 4 bases, with 16 bases between. Germline assignment: CDR1 LGHNA and CDR2 YSLEER. CDR3 length equals 17 residues. The CDR3 DNA reads TGCGCCAGCAGCCAAGATATTGGTGCGGGACCGTACAATGAGCAGTTCTTC. Protein product: CASSQDIGAGPYNEQFF.

This clonotype was observed at least ten times. The chain is built from TRBV6-2 or TRBV6-3 and TRBJ2-7; 9 bases are a match to TRBD1. V gave up 10 bases and J gave up 5 bases; unmatched junction bases: 9. The CDR3 spans 13 residues. The germline V gene has CDR1 MNHEY and CDR2 SVGEGT. This chain's CDR3 is CATTGTGSNEQYF. The CDR3 DNA follows: TGTGCCACCACCGGGACAGGGTCTAACGAGCAGTACTTC.

This clonotype was seen at least ten times. The chain uses TRBV7-8 and TRBJ1-5; 7 bases match TRBD1. The CDR3 has 19 amino acids. Trimming cost V 3 bases and J 0 bases; bases outside gene matches: 14. CDR1 and CDR2 from the germline V gene are SGHVS and FQNEAQ. The CDR3 spells CASSFTGEPSPYSNQPQHF. CDR3 bases: TGTGCCAGCAGCTTTACAGGGGAGCCTTCGCCTTATAGCAATCAGCCCCAGCATTTT.

This clonotype was seen only a few times. The genes are TRBV6-1 and TRBJ2-1; D remains unclear. Germline assignment: CDR1 MNHNS and CDR2 SASEGT. CDR3 length: 15 residues. V was pared by 4 bases and J by 0 bases, with 10 bases between. The CDR3 nucleotides are TGTGCCAGCAGTGGGGGAAGGAACTCCTACAATGAGCAGTTCTTC. As protein: CASSGGRNSYNEQFF.

This clonotype was seen many times. The chain uses TRBV5-1 and TRBJ2-3, with D unclear. Germline V gene data show CDR1 as SGHRS and CDR2 as YFSETQ. The CDR3 runs 14 residues. Trimming removed 0 bases at V and 1 base at J, with 6 bases between. The CDR3 DNA reads as TGCGCCAGCAGCTTGGCGGACCGCACAGATACGCAGTATTTT. Translation gives CASSLADRTDTQYF.

The V and J genes are TRBV6-1 and TRBJ2-3; 10 positions match TRBD2. There are 15 residues in the CDR3. CDR1 is MNHNS and CDR2 is SASEGT in the germline V gene. Trimming removed 6 bases from V and 4 bases from J; junction bases left unmatched: 7. CDR3 protein: CASSNSGRTSDTQYF. Here the CDR3 DNA reads TGTGCCAGCAGCAATAGCGGGAGGACGTCAGATACGCAGTATTTT.